This T cell receptor beta chain was profiled in a study of blood T cell repertoires in COVID-19. Study information: COVID-19 samples, acute and convalescent, were from the United States, Italy and Spain. PBMCs, B-cell-depleted T cells, or T cells were the source of the cDNA or gDNA that made up the material.

Between the trimmed V and J ends, which lost 6 bases and 6 bases, there was a span of 15 bases. The CDR3 is made up of 13 amino acids. How the authors handled the data: How many nucleated cells were present was estimated from reference gene primer amplification. Using immunoSEQ multiplex PCR, the repertoire was profiled, and TCRdb retains in-frame clones only, with some absent. V, J and clone size are those of that table, while D and trimming were read from the DNA. Among about 100,000 clones, about 80% were seen once, and the ten largest hold 12%. The receptor comes from a woman in her sixties or seventies with acute or convalescent COVID-19. The chain has TRBV12-3 or TRBV12-4 and TRBJ2-7, with a weak D call TRBD1 (6 bases). The sequencing input was peripheral blood. The CDR3 DNA reads TGTGCCAGCAGCACCACCAGGGGATCCGAGCAGTACTTC. It translates to CASSTTRGSEQYF.